This entry lists 16 T cell receptor beta chains sequenced from one sample in a study of blood T cells in healthy people across ages. Next came a second PCR, run for 7 to 11 cycles, which used a sample-barcoded 5' primer along with a J-beta primer mix. TCRdb recomputed calls from the 5' RACE reads with MiXCR, one row per CDR3 protein. Of around 620,000 distinct CDR3 sequences listed, approximately 30% were seen once; the top ten hold 18%. Sequenced material: blood. These receptors originate from a woman between 65 and 79 years old in good health.

This clonotype was detected a few times. This sequence joins TRBV18 and TRBJ1-4, with 7 bases lining up with TRBD1. Germline lookup yields CDR1 KGHSH and CDR2 LQKENI. The V gene end was trimmed by 3 bases and the J gene end by 5 bases; junction bases not matched to a gene: 6. CDR3 size: 15 residues. CDR3 bases: TGTGCCAGCTCACCCGGGACAGTTTGGAATGAAAAACTGTTTTTT. As protein: CASSPGTVWNEKLFF.

The rearrangement joins TRBV5-1 to TRBJ2-2, with TRBD1 identical over 8 bases. The germline V gene has CDR1 SGHRS and CDR2 YFSETQ. V shed 0 bases, J shed 3 bases, and the junction held 4 bases outside the gene matches. The CDR3 consists of 16 residues. The DNA of the CDR3 is TGCGCCAGCAGCTTGGAGGCAGGGGGCCACACCGGGGAGCTGTTTTTT. Encoded protein: CASSLEAGGHTGELFF. The variable domain in full, completed from reference TRBV5-1 and TRBJ2-2, reads KAGVTQTPRYLIKTRGQQVTLSCSPISGHRSVSWYQQTPGQGLQFLFEYFSETQRNKGNFPGRFSGRQFSNSRSEMNVSTLELGDSALYLCASSLEAGGHTGELFFGEGSRLTVL.

The gene calls are TRBV9 and TRBJ1-2; D may be TRBD1 (5 bases). From germline, CDR1 is SGDLS and CDR2 YYNGEE. The CDR3 has 14 amino acids. The V gene lost 3 bases and the J gene lost 0 bases, with 9 bases spanning the gap. The DNA of the CDR3 is TGTGCCAGCAGCGACAGGACAACTAACTATGGCTACACCTTC. This translates into CASSDRTTNYGYTF. The full variable domain, with the rest looked up from reference TRBV9 and TRBJ1-2, is DSGVTQTPKHLITATGQRVTLRCSPRSGDLSVYWYQQSLDQGLQFLIQYYNGEERAKGNILERFSAQQFPDLHSELNLSSLELGDSALYFCASSDRTTNYGYTFGSGTRLTVV.

This clonotype was seen more than once but under ten times. This sequence joins TRBV7-6 and TRBJ2-1; D is ambiguous. This CDR3 comprises 12 residues. The V gene's germline CDR1 is SGHVS and CDR2 FNYEAQ. V was pared by 2 bases and J by 9 bases, with 8 bases between. The DNA for the CDR3 is TGTGCCAGCAGCTTATCCGGTATTGAGCAGTTCTTC. This encodes CASSLSGIEQFF.

This clonotype has a count of ten or more. The chain is built from TRBV27 and TRBJ2-5, with D possibly being TRBD1 or TRBD2 (6 bases each). The germline gives CDR1 MNHEY, CDR2 SMNVEV (reference sequence). The V end lost 2 bases, the J end lost 5 bases, and 15 bases lay between the germline ends. This CDR3 spans 15 amino acids. The CDR3 DNA reads TGTGCCAGCAGTTTACAGCACTTAGGGGGGGAGACCCAGTACTTC. Its translation is CASSLQHLGGETQYF.

The chain uses TRBV5-1 and TRBJ2-3, with TRBD2 matching 11 bases. The CDR3 spans 16 residues. Germline-derived CDR1 and CDR2 are SGHRS and YFSETQ. V lost 4 bases and J lost 0; bases outside the gene matches: 4. CDR3 bases: TGCGCCAGCAGCCGGGGACTAGCGGAAAGCACAGATACGCAGTATTTT. As protein: CASSRGLAESTDTQYF.

The rearrangement joins TRBV20-1 to TRBJ1-2; D gene unclear. CDR1 and CDR2 (germline): DFQATT, SNEGSKA (reference sequence). The CDR3 runs 13 residues. V lost 6 bases and J 6 bases, leaving 17 bases between the germline ends. As DNA, the CDR3 is TGCAGTGCGAGTGTCGAAAGGGCGGATGGCTACACCTTC. Its translation: CSASVERADGYTF.

This chain joins TRBV20-1 and TRBJ2-2, with 12 bases fitting TRBD2. The junction had 6 bases not matched to a gene; V was cut back by 0 bases and J by 7 bases. Germline values: CDR1 DFQATT, CDR2 SNEGSKA (reference sequence). This CDR3 contains 16 residues. CDR3 in amino acids: CSARDTSGGQNGELFF. The CDR3 nucleotides are TGCAGTGCTAGAGATACTAGCGGGGGGCAGAACGGGGAGCTGTTTTTT.

This chain joins TRBV29-1 and TRBJ1-5, with a possible D match to TRBD1 (6 bases). Trimming removed 6 bases from V and 6 bases from J, with 15 bases in between. The CDR3 runs to 13 residues. From germline, CDR1 is SQVTM and CDR2 ANQGSEA. Here the CDR3 reads CSVEGGIGQPQHF. CDR3 nucleotide sequence: TGCAGCGTGGAGGGGGGGATTGGTCAGCCCCAGCATTTT.

The rearrangement joins TRBV7-9 to TRBJ2-1; possible D gene TRBD2, 6 bases. CDR1 is SEHNR, CDR2 FQNEAQ, per germline (reference sequence). The length of the CDR3 is 17 residues. Trimming left V 5 bases short and J 6 bases short, with 23 bases between. The DNA for the CDR3 is TGTGCCAGCAGCCGCGGGGCGTACGGCATAGGGTCCAATGAGCAGTTCTTC. This codes for CASSRGAYGIGSNEQFF.

In this sample, this clonotype turned up a few times. J is TRBJ1-2 and V is TRBV6-6; TRBD1 matches at 9 bases. J lost 3 bases, V lost 6 bases, and 5 bases had no gene match. The CDR3 totals 14 residues. The V gene's germline CDR1 is MNHNY and CDR2 SVGAGI (reference sequence). Here the CDR3 reads CASRKGQGDYGYTF. The CDR3 DNA is TGTGCCAGCAGAAAGGGACAGGGTGACTATGGCTACACCTTC.

The chain links TRBV7-2 to TRBJ1-5; maybe TRBD1 (5 bases). V gave up 5 bases and J gave up 0 bases, with 17 bases separating them. The V gene's germline CDR1 is SGHTA and CDR2 FQGNSA. This CDR3 contains 17 residues. The CDR3 bases are TGTGCCAGCAGCCCCGAAGGGACGCAATATAGCAATCAGCCCCAGCATTTT. Protein sequence: CASSPEGTQYSNQPQHF.

This chain uses TRBV29-1 with TRBJ1-3; D is unclear. Germline-derived CDR1 and CDR2 are SQVTM and ANQGSEA. The length of the CDR3 is 13 residues. V lost 7 bases, J lost 2 bases, and 12 bases lay in between. The DNA of the CDR3 is TGCAGCGCCGGCGGACTTGCTGGAAACACCATATATTTT. Its translation is CSAGGLAGNTIYF.

The table lists this clonotype with a count of one. The rearrangement uses TRBV10-3 and TRBJ2-7; D is undetermined. Germline V lookup: CDR1 ENHRY, CDR2 SYGVKD. V was shortened by 2 bases and J by 0 bases, with 8 bases between the two germline ends. The CDR3 covers 14 residues. CDR3 DNA sequence: TGTGCCATCAGTGAGCACGGAAGCTCCTACGAGCAGTACTTC. The encoded protein is CAISEHGSSYEQYF.

The genes are TRBV27 and TRBJ1-4, with TRBD1 matching 7 bases. V was pared by 6 bases and J by 8 bases, with 12 bases of the junction left unmatched. CDR3 size: 15 residues. Germline values: CDR1 MNHEY, CDR2 SMNVEV (reference sequence). The CDR3 region is CASSHRGGREEKLFF. The CDR3 DNA sequence: TGTGCCAGCAGCCACAGGGGAGGTCGGGAAGAAAAACTGTTTTTT.

V usage is TRBV7-2 and J usage is TRBJ1-3; no definite D call. Per the germline V gene, CDR1 is SGHTA and CDR2 is FQGNSA. With 3 bases removed from V and 4 bases from J, the gap between germline ends came to 13 bases. The CDR3 is 15 residues long. The CDR3 DNA sequence: TGTGCCAGCAGCTTGGGGTACGGTGCCGGAAACACCATATATTTT. It yields the protein CASSLGYGAGNTIYF.